This TCR beta chain was found in a study of cytotoxic CD8 clonotypes in ibrutinib-treated CLL. Sequenced by immunoSEQ multiplex PCR; TCRdb stores in-frame clones only, minus some. Of around 300,000 clones listed, roughly 79% were seen once; the top ten hold approximately 7%. This clone occurred once. V was cut by 5 bases and J by 0 bases, with 11 bases left in between. The CDR3 consists of 14 residues. Looked up from germline, CDR1 is MNHEY and CDR2 is SMNVEV (reference sequence). The chain carries TRBV27 and TRBJ2-7, with D perhaps given as TRBD1 or TRBD2 (5 bases each). The clonotype originates from a human donor with chronic lymphocytic leukemia. This specimen was PBMCs, taken before ibrutinib treatment. The CDR3 DNA is TGTGCCAGCAGTAACCGGGACGGCTCCTACGAGCAGTACTTC. The encoded protein is CASSNRDGSYEQYF.